This passage covers 10 T cell receptor beta chains from one sample sequenced in a study of long-term antiretroviral therapy in people with HIV (dated by TCRdb to the early 2020s). The immunoSEQ hsTCRB v3.0 assay was used at survey level resolution to sequence the TRB variable region. Here the immuneACCESS table is served through TCRdb, limited to in-frame sequences with V and J called. Missing clones are a known gap in these copies; in checked studies unresolved V genes cover under half, and the rest lacks a known reason. This sample is represented by about 29,000 clones; about 81% of them were singletons. The ten largest clones represent about 14% of the sample. The source was unsorted PBMCs, collected 2.9 years after starting antiretroviral therapy. The receptors originated from a man in his fifties or sixties with HIV.

The chain couples TRBV7-8 to TRBJ1-6, with a possible D match to TRBD1 (5 bases). Trimming took 2 bases from V and 9 from J, leaving 17 bases between them. Germline loops: CDR1 SGHVS, CDR2 FQNEAQ. CDR3 length equals 16 residues. The CDR3 DNA is TGTGCCAGCAGCTTACTCCAGGGTACGCGAGGTTCACCCCTCCACTTT. Translation: CASSLLQGTRGSPLHF.

The CDR3: CASSLPRTEMNTEAFF. DNA of the CDR3: TGCGCCAGCAGCCTCCCCCGGACGGAAATGAACACTGAAGCTTTCTTT. The rearrangement links TRBV4-1 to TRBJ1-1; no clear D. Trimming shortened V by 4 bases and J by 0 bases, and 15 bases separated the two germline ends. The CDR3 is 16 residues long. The germline CDR1 and CDR2 sequences are MGHRA and YSYEKL.

This chain joins TRBV4-3 and TRBJ1-1; a possible D gene is TRBD1 (6 bases). The CDR3 sequence is 14 residues long. Trimming removed 3 bases from V and 4 bases from J, with 12 bases in between. Per the germline V gene, CDR1 is LGHNA and CDR2 is YSLEER. CDR3 DNA: TGCGCCAGCAGCCACACAGGGTCGGGCACTGAAGCTTTCTTT. Encoded protein: CASSHTGSGTEAFF.

This clone has a handful of counts. The chain uses TRBV29-1 and TRBJ1-2; 10 positions match TRBD1. J was trimmed by 4 bases and V by 5 bases; bases with no gene match: 4. CDR1 is SQVTM and CDR2 is ANQGSEA in the germline V gene. CDR3 length: 13 residues. CDR3 nucleotides: TGCAGCGTTCGACAGGGGGCGTCCTATGGCTACACCTTC. It encodes CSVRQGASYGYTF.

A few counts support this clone. The chain recombines TRBV4-2 with TRBJ2-2, with unresolved D. The CDR3 runs to 14 residues. V was trimmed by 0 bases and J by 4 bases, leaving 6 bases between them. Germline V lookup: CDR1 LGHNA, CDR2 YNFKEQ. CDR3 DNA: TGTGCCAGCAGCCAAGATTGGGCCACCGGGGAGCTGTTTTTT. Protein product: CASSQDWATGELFF.

The chain uses TRBV7-6 and TRBJ2-5; 8 bases map to TRBD1. The CDR3 length is 16 residues. Trimming took 3 bases from V and 5 from J; bases not matched to a gene: 11. Germline CDR1 and CDR2: SGHVS and FNYEAQ. CDR3 sequence: CASSLDQGATGETQYF. In DNA form, the CDR3 reads TGTGCCAGCAGCTTGGACCAGGGGGCTACCGGGGAGACCCAGTACTTC.

The V call is TRBV30, the J call TRBJ1-2, with 9 bases lining up with TRBD1. The CDR3 runs 13 residues. V lost 8 bases to trimming and J lost 4 bases; unmatched junction nucleotides: 8. Germline assignment: CDR1 GTSNPN and CDR2 SVGIG (reference sequence). For the CDR3, the DNA is TGTGCCGGGAACAGGGGGCAGGCCTATGGCTACACCTTC. This encodes CAGNRGQAYGYTF. Full variable domain (outside the CDR3, taken from reference TRBV30 and TRBJ1-2): SQTIHQWPATLVQPVGSPLSLECTVEGTSNPNLYWYRQAAGRGLQLLFYSVGIGQISSEVPQNLSASRPQDRQFILSSKKLLLSDSGFYLCAGNRGQAYGYTFGSGTRLTVV.

The chain uses TRBV19 and TRBJ1-5; D not certain. Germline CDR1 reads LNHDA; CDR2 reads SQIVND (reference sequence). The CDR3 covers 13 residues. The V end was cut by 4 bases, the J end by 3 bases, with 7 bases between. DNA of the CDR3: TGTGCCAGTAGTAGTTTGTTCAATCAGCCCCAGCATTTT. Protein product: CASSSLFNQPQHF.

Here the CDR3 DNA reads TGTGCCAGCTCCATTGGGGGCGCGAACTATGGCTACACCTTC. This encodes CASSIGGANYGYTF. The chain is built from TRBV2 and TRBJ1-2; the D gene is possibly TRBD1 (6 bases). The ends were cut back, 8 bases at V and 2 bases at J, with 15 bases in the middle. CDR3 length: 14 amino acids. Germline V CDR1 and CDR2: SNHLY, FYNNEI.

The chain has TRBV7-2 and TRBJ2-7; 13 bases agree with TRBD2. V dropped 5 bases and J dropped 2; count of bases not matched to a gene: 12. CDR1 and CDR2 from the germline V gene are SGHTA and FQGNSA. CDR3 length: 18 amino acids. Written as DNA, the CDR3 is TGTGCCAGCAGCCTAATGGGTGGACTAGCGGGGGCCGCCTACGAGCAGTACTTC. Protein: CASSLMGGLAGAAYEQYF.